This T cell receptor beta chain was recovered during a study of shared clonotypes between healthy human individuals. Study results and caveats: A small donor pool kept down the genetic and exposure-history diversity that was represented.

Samples left unsorted employed about 100 million PBMCs for genomic DNA. This was a deep-level run. Study processing details: Junction-only immunoSEQ sequences carried no quality scores, so filtering differed. TCRdb's copy holds only in-frame clones and misses some; the assay was immunoSEQ multiplex PCR. V, J and clone size derive from that table, while D and trimming were established from the DNA sequence. The sample includes about 490,000 clones, approximately 80% seen only once; the top ten take about 12%. This CDR3 region has 12 residues. Turning to this clone: The antigen is undetermined.

The J gene is TRBJ2-2, the V gene TRBV21-1; TRBD2, the table's D call, lacks a check against the DNA. TRBV21-1 corresponds to a pseudogene. The receptor was derived from a woman between 35 and 50 years old in good health. Some clones in this sample may be carry-over from other donors' samples. Sequencing was performed on PBMCs. CDR3 nucleotide sequence: TGTGCCAGCTTATCTCTTACCGGGGAGCTGTTTTTT. This codes for CASLSLTGELFF.